The 22 T cell receptor beta chains listed next were all sequenced from one sample in a study of T cells of healthy individuals. One entry per CDR3 protein, called by TCRdb with MiXCR from the 5' RACE reads. Of about 82,000 distinct CDR3 sequences listed, roughly 5.1% are singletons. The source of these receptors is a female donor in good health.

The genes are TRBV6-1 and TRBJ1-2; D unclear. In germline, CDR1 is MNHNS, CDR2 SASEGT. Trimming took 8 bases from V and 2 from J, leaving 15 bases between them. The CDR3 extends over 14 amino acids. DNA of the CDR3: TGTGCCAGCCTTCCGGAGGGTTACAACTATGGCTACACCTTC. Its protein is CASLPEGYNYGYTF.

This clonotype appeared many times. The rearrangement joins TRBV4-3 to TRBJ2-5; the D gene is possibly TRBD1 (5 bases). The CDR3 totals 14 residues. Germline CDR1 LGHNA, CDR2 YSLEER. The V end was cut by 0 bases, the J end by 2 bases, with 7 bases between. The chain's CDR3 is CASSQDGAQETQYF. For the CDR3, the DNA is TGCGCCAGCAGCCAAGATGGGGCTCAAGAGACCCAGTACTTC.

This clonotype was recorded a few times. The genes are TRBV11-2 and TRBJ1-1, with a tentative D call TRBD1 (5 bases). The V gene lost 3 bases and the J gene lost 0 bases, with 8 bases spanning the gap. CDR3 size: 14 residues. CDR1 is SGHAT and CDR2 is FQNNGV in the germline V gene. CDR3: CASSFQGMNTEAFF. The CDR3 nucleotides read TGTGCCAGCAGCTTTCAGGGTATGAACACTGAAGCTTTCTTT.

This chain joins TRBV20-1 and TRBJ2-5; D gene ambiguous. The CDR3 sequence is 16 residues long. From germline, CDR1 is DFQATT and CDR2 SNEGSKA (reference sequence). Deletions cut 0 bases from V and 5 bases from J, with 19 bases between. CDR3: CSARDLQKNTLETQYF. The CDR3 nucleotides are TGCAGTGCTAGAGATCTCCAGAAAAATACCTTGGAGACCCAGTACTTC.

There are many counts of this clonotype. V and J are TRBV29-1 and TRBJ2-3, with 9 bases identical to TRBD2. This CDR3 contains 14 residues. After removal of 4 bases from V and 3 bases from J, the junction contained 5 bases not matched to a gene. CDR1 is SQVTM, CDR2 ANQGSEA, per germline. CDR3 in DNA: TGCAGCGTTGCGGGACTAGCTGGGACAGATACGCAGTATTTT. As protein: CSVAGLAGTDTQYF.

The sample holds a few counts of this clonotype. The V and J genes are TRBV19 and TRBJ1-2, with D perhaps matching TRBD1 (5 bases). The CDR3 runs to 14 residues. Germline V gene lookup returns CDR1 LNHDA and CDR2 SQIVND (reference sequence). The V and J ends lost 3 bases and 3 bases respectively, with 11 bases between them. Written as DNA, the CDR3 is TGTGCCAGTAGTATGAAGAACAGGCACTATGGCTACACCTTC. Translation gives CASSMKNRHYGYTF.

This clonotype appeared many times. This chain joins TRBV6-4 and TRBJ2-2; 11 positions agree with TRBD1. Germline-derived CDR1 and CDR2 are MRHNA and SNTAGT. The CDR3 is 15 amino acids. Trimming at V came to 8 bases and at J to 6 bases, leaving 8 bases not matched to a gene. The CDR3 here is CASSPGQGAPGELFF. CDR3 nucleotide sequence: TGTGCCAGCTCCCCAGGACAGGGGGCGCCCGGGGAGCTGTTTTTT.

This chain links TRBV4-2 with TRBJ2-1, with D uncertain. Germline V gives CDR1 LGHNA, CDR2 YNFKEQ. The CDR3 runs to 14 residues. V dropped 0 bases and J dropped 12 bases, with 15 bases sitting between them. Written as DNA, the CDR3 is TGTGCCAGCAGCCAAGATAGTACGTCCTGGGGGCAGTTCTTC. This gives the protein CASSQDSTSWGQFF.

This clonotype came up many times. This chain uses TRBV12-3 or TRBV12-4 with TRBJ2-1; perhaps TRBD1 as D (8 bases). V lost 1 base and J lost 13, with 17 bases in between. CDR3 length: 14 amino acids. CDR3 protein: CASSLGTGRVVQFF. Written as DNA, the CDR3 is TGTGCCAGCAGTTTAGGGACAGGGAGGGTAGTTCAGTTCTTC.

The chain recombines TRBV12-3 or TRBV12-4 with TRBJ2-1; the D call may be TRBD1 or TRBD2 (5 bases each). The CDR3 has 15 residues. The germline V and J ends were trimmed by 5 bases and 9 bases, with 20 bases remaining between them. This CDR3 reads CASSIREYPTVEQFF. The DNA of the CDR3 is TGTGCCAGCAGTATCAGGGAGTATCCCACAGTTGAGCAGTTCTTC.

The table lists this clonotype with a few counts. The CDR3 sequence: CSASLDSVYGYTF. For the CDR3, the DNA is TGCAGTGCCTCACTGGACAGCGTCTATGGCTACACCTTC. The chain uses TRBV20-1 and TRBJ1-2; D is possibly TRBD1 (6 bases). The V end was cut by 6 bases, the J end by 4 bases, with 15 bases between. Germline CDR1 reads DFQATT; CDR2 reads SNEGSKA (reference sequence). The CDR3 spans 13 residues.

This clonotype was seen many times. CDR3 nucleotides: TGCGCCAGCAGCTTGGAAGGTCCACTAGCGGGAGCCGGGGAGCTGTTTTTT. As protein: CASSLEGPLAGAGELFF. The rearrangement joins TRBV5-1 to TRBJ2-2, with 11 bases aligning to TRBD2. The CDR3 spans 17 residues. With 0 bases clipped from V and 6 bases from J, the junction kept 7 bases outside the gene matches. Germline values: CDR1 SGHRS, CDR2 YFSETQ.

This clonotype was seen more than once but under ten times. The V call is TRBV5-1, the J call TRBJ1-5; D remains ambiguous. The ends were cut back, 0 bases at V and 1 base at J, with 11 bases in the middle. Germline-derived CDR1 and CDR2 are SGHRS and YFSETQ. The CDR3 is made up of 16 amino acids. CDR3 sequence: CASSLVGIRSNQPQHF. CDR3 DNA: TGCGCCAGCAGCTTGGTTGGTATTCGAAGCAATCAGCCCCAGCATTTT.

The chain employs TRBV10-3 and TRBJ2-3, with 12 nucleotides matching TRBD2. The CDR3 sequence is 19 residues long. The germline gives CDR1 ENHRY, CDR2 SYGVKD. V shed 0 bases and J 1 base; nucleotides not matched to a gene: 8. CDR3 coding DNA: TGTGCCATCAGTGAGTCGTTACTAGCGGGAGGTCACGGCACAGATACGCAGTATTTT. It encodes CAISESLLAGGHGTDTQYF.

This clonotype occurred many times. This chain uses TRBV9 with TRBJ2-3; 10 bases are a match to TRBD2. The trim removed 0 bases at V and 2 bases at J, leaving 12 bases unmatched. This CDR3 has 19 residues. Germline V CDR1 and CDR2: SGDLS, YYNGEE. CDR3 residues: CASSVGEGISGRFTDTQYF. CDR3 DNA: TGTGCCAGCAGCGTAGGGGAGGGCATTAGCGGGAGGTTCACAGATACGCAGTATTTT. The variable domain in full, completed from reference TRBV9 and TRBJ2-3, reads DSGVTQTPKHLITATGQRVTLRCSPRSGDLSVYWYQQSLDQGLQFLIQYYNGEERAKGNILERFSAQQFPDLHSELNLSSLELGDSALYFCASSVGEGISGRFTDTQYFGPGTRLTVL.

The chain has TRBV5-4 and TRBJ2-1; 15 positions agree with TRBD2. J was trimmed by 4 bases and V by 4 bases; bases with no gene match: 6. The CDR3 is made up of 17 amino acids. Germline loops: CDR1 SGHNT, CDR2 YYREEE (reference sequence). The CDR3 loop is CASSRGLAGGTYNEQFF. CDR3 in DNA: TGTGCCAGCAGCCGGGGACTAGCGGGAGGTACATACAATGAGCAGTTCTTC.

The genes are TRBV7-9 and TRBJ2-7; tentatively, D is TRBD1 (5 bases). The ends were cut back, 5 bases at V and 5 bases at J, with 10 bases in the middle. Germline lookup yields CDR1 SEHNR and CDR2 FQNEAQ (reference sequence). The CDR3 covers 12 residues. CDR3 in amino acids: CASSPQGHEQYF. As DNA, the CDR3 is TGTGCCAGCAGCCCGCAGGGCCACGAGCAGTACTTC.

This clonotype was seen a handful of times. This chain uses TRBV20-1 with TRBJ2-3; D may be TRBD2 (6 bases). Germline-derived CDR1 and CDR2 are DFQATT and SNEGSKA (reference sequence). CDR3 length equals 14 residues. The V gene lost 3 bases and the J gene lost 6 bases, with 16 bases spanning the gap. The CDR3 reads CSASGLARGDTQYF. The CDR3 DNA follows: TGCAGTGCTAGCGGGCTAGCGAGGGGCGATACGCAGTATTTT.

At least ten counts were recorded for this clonotype. This chain links TRBV12-3 or TRBV12-4 with TRBJ2-6, with D perhaps matching TRBD2 (5 bases). Trimming took 6 bases from V and 2 from J, leaving 8 bases between them. The CDR3 is made up of 14 amino acids. CDR3 protein: CASSRETGANVLTF. CDR3 nucleotide sequence: TGTGCCAGCAGCCGGGAAACTGGGGCCAACGTCCTGACTTTC.

This clonotype was detected many times. The rearrangement joins TRBV18 to TRBJ1-6; D call uncertain. Trimming removed 1 base from V and 8 bases from J, with 9 bases in between. Germline V gives CDR1 KGHSH, CDR2 LQKENI. The CDR3 runs 14 residues. CDR3 DNA: TGTGCCAGCTCACCACTCGATTCAGATTCACCCCTCCACTTT. Protein: CASSPLDSDSPLHF. Combining the CDR3 with reference TRBV18 and TRBJ1-6 gives the whole variable domain NAGVMQNPRHLVRRRGQEARLRCSPMKGHSHVYWYRQLPEEGLKFMVYLQKENIIDESGMPKERFSAEFPKEGPSILRIQQVVRGDSAAYFCASSPLDSDSPLHFGNGTRLTVT.

DNA of the CDR3: TGCGCCAGCAGCCAAGGACTAGCGGGAGTTATGGCCTACAATGAGCAGTTCTTC. Translating gives CASSQGLAGVMAYNEQFF. V gene TRBV4-1 combines with J gene TRBJ2-1, with TRBD2 matching over 12 bases. There are 18 residues in the CDR3. Germline loops: CDR1 MGHRA, CDR2 YSYEKL. The J segment lost 2 bases and the V segment lost 1 base, leaving 6 bases of the junction unmatched.

V is TRBV5-1 and J is TRBJ2-6; no clear D. The CDR3 spans 14 residues. CDR1 and CDR2 (germline): SGHRS, YFSETQ. With 4 bases removed from V and 1 base from J, the gap between germline ends came to 6 bases. CDR3 sequence: CASSPLSGANVLTF. The CDR3 DNA reads as TGCGCCAGCAGCCCCCTGTCTGGGGCCAACGTCCTGACTTTC.